This T cell receptor beta chain was documented in a study of blood T cells in healthy people across ages. The germline gives CDR1 SEHNR, CDR2 FQNEAQ (reference sequence). The germline V and J ends were trimmed by 3 bases and 5 bases, with 1 base remaining between them. This CDR3 comprises 10 residues. For the second PCR, which ran for about 6 to 11 cycles, a sample-barcoded 5' primer and a J-beta primer mix were used. TCRdb used MiXCR to reprocess the 5' RACE reads, holding one entry per CDR3 protein. The sample lists 500,000 to 650,000 distinct CDR3 sequences, about 26% seen once, with approximately 3.5% in the top ten. At least 6.5 million PBMCs were isolated per sample. The same sample was also studied in work on T cells of mothers and their children. That work states: The donor cohort consisted of three healthy Caucasian mothers and their six children.

The sequencing input was blood. This clonotype was obtained from a boy between 2 and 10 years old in good health. The V and J genes are TRBV7-9 and TRBJ2-5; D not certain. CDR3 DNA sequence: TGTGCCAGCAGCTTTGAGACCCAGTACTTC. This translates into CASSFETQYF.